Following are 4 T cell receptor beta chains from one sample sequenced in a study of T cell responses to AZD1222 COVID-19 vaccine. TCRdb keeps only in-frame clones here, not all; method: immunoSEQ multiplex PCR. The data contain around 150,000 clones, 85% to 95% of them singletons. Material: peripheral blood, obtained on day 0 of AZD1222 vaccination. These receptors all come from an adult in good health.

The J gene is TRBJ1-2, the V gene TRBV3-1 (or the pseudogene TRBV3-2); D might be TRBD1 (5 bases). The CDR3 spans 13 residues. The V end lost 2 bases, the J end lost 7 bases, and 11 bases lay between the germline ends. Looked up from germline, CDR1 is LGHDT and CDR2 is YNNKEL (reference sequence). The CDR3 reads CASSQSVGGGYTF. The CDR3 coding sequence is TGTGCCAGCAGCCAATCGGTTGGGGGTGGCTACACCTTC.

The chain combines TRBV5-1 with TRBJ1-2; 9 bases align to TRBD1. The CDR3 spans 15 residues. CDR1 is SGHRS and CDR2 is YFSETQ in the germline V gene. V lost 2 bases to trimming and J lost 2 bases; unmatched junction nucleotides: 4. The CDR3, as DNA: TGCGCCAGCAGCTTTACGGGACAGGGAAACTATGGCTACACCTTC. This translates into CASSFTGQGNYGYTF.

The chain uses TRBV14 and TRBJ2-7, with TRBD1 matching over 9 bases. CDR3 size: 18 residues. J was trimmed by 2 bases and V by 1 base; bases with no gene match: 12. Looked up from germline, CDR1 is SGHDN and CDR2 is FVKESK. This CDR3 is CASSQVAGTGIIAYEQYF. The DNA for the CDR3 is TGTGCCAGCAGCCAAGTGGCCGGGACAGGGATTATCGCCTACGAGCAGTACTTC.

This sequence joins TRBV6-5 and TRBJ1-1, with D perhaps TRBD1 (6 bases). Trimming took off 7 bases at V and 4 bases at J, with 13 bases between the two ends. The CDR3 length is 13 residues. Germline lookup yields CDR1 MNHEY and CDR2 SVGAGI. As DNA, the CDR3 is TGTGCCAGCACCCAAGGGGGGACCACTGAAGCTTTCTTT. Translating gives CASTQGGTTEAFF.